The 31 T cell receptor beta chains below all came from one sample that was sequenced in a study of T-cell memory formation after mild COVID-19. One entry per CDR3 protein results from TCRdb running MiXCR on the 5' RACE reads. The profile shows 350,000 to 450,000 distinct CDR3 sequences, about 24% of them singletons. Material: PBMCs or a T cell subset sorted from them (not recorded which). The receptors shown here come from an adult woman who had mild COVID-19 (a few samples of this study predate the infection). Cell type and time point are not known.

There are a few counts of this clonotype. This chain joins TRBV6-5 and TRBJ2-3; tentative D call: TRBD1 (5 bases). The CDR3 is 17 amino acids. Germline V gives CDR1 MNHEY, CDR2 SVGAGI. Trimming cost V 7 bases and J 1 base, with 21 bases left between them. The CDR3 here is CASTPSWGAEGTDTQYF. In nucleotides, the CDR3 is TGTGCCAGCACCCCCTCTTGGGGCGCCGAAGGCACAGATACGCAGTATTTT.

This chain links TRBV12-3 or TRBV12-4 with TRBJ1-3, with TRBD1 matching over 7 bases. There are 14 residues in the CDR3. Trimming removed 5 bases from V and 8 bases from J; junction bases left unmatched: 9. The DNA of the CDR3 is TGTGCCAGCAGTAACAGGGGTTTGAGGGACACCATATATTTT. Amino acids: CASSNRGLRDTIYF.

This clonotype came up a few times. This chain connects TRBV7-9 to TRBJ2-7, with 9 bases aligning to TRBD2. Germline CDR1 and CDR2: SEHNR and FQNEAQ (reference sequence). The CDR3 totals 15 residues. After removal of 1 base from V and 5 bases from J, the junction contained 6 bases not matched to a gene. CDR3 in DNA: TGTGCCAGCAGCTTAGGGGCGGGAGGGATCAACGAGCAGTACTTC. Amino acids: CASSLGAGGINEQYF.

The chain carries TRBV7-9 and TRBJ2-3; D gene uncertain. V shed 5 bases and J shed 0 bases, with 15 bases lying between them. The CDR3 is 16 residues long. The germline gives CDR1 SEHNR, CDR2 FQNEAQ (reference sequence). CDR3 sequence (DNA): TGTGCCAGCAGCGTCGCAGTAGTACCTAGCACAGATACGCAGTATTTT. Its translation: CASSVAVVPSTDTQYF.

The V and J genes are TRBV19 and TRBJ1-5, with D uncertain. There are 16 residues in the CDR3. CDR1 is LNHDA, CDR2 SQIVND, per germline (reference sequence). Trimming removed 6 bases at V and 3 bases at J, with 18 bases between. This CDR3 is CASRSSGRRHNQPQHF. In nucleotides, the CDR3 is TGTGCCAGTAGGTCGTCCGGGCGGAGGCACAATCAGCCCCAGCATTTT.

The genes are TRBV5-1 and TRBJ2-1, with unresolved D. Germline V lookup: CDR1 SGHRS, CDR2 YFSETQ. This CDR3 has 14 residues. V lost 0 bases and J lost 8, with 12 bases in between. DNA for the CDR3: TGCGCCAGCAGCTTGGCCCTTTATGCGGATGAGCAGTTCTTC. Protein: CASSLALYADEQFF.

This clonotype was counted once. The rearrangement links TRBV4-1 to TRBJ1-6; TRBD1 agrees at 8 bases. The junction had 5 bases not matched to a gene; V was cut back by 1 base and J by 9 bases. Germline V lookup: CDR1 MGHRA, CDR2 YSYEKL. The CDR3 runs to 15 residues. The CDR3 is CASSQGTGSFSPLHF. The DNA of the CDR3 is TGCGCCAGCAGCCAAGGGACAGGGTCTTTTTCACCCCTCCACTTT.

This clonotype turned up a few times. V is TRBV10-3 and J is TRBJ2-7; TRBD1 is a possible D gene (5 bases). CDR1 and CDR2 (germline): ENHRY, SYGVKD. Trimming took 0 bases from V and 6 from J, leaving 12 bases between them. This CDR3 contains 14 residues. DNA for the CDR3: TGTGCCATCAGTGAGTCGAGCCAGGGCGGCGAGCAGTACTTC. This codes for CAISESSQGGEQYF.

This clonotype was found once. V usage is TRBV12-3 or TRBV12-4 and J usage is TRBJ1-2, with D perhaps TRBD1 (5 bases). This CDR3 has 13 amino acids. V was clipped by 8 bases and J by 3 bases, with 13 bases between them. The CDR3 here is CASGGGGDYGYTF. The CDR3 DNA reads TGTGCCAGCGGTGGGGGGGGAGACTATGGCTACACCTTC.

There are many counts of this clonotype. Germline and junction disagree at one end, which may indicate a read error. The DNA for the CDR3 is TGCAGCGTTGAGGCTTCTTATCATGAACAGTTCTTC. Protein product: CSVEASYHEQFF. V usage is TRBV29-1 and J usage is TRBJ2-1; unclear D gene. CDR3 length: 12 residues. Per germline, CDR1 SQVTM and CDR2 ANQGSEA.

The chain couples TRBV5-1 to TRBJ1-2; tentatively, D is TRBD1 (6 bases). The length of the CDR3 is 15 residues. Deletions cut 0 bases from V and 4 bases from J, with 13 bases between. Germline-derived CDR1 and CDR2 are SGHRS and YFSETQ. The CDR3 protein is CASSLETGTLYGYTF. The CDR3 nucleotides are TGCGCCAGCAGCTTGGAGACAGGCACCCTCTATGGCTACACCTTC.

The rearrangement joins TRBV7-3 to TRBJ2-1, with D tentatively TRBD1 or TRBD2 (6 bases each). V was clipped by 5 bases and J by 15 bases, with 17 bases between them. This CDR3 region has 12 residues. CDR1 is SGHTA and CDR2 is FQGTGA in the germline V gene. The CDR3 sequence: CASSILGGRLFF. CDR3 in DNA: TGTGCCAGCAGCATTCTAGGGGGGCGGTTGTTCTTC. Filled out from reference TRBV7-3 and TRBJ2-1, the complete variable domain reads GAGVSQTPSNKVTEKGKYVELRCDPISGHTALYWYRQSLGQGPEFLIYFQGTGAADDSGLPNDRFFAVRPEGSVSTLKIQRTERGDSAVYLCASSILGGRLFFGPGTRLTVL.

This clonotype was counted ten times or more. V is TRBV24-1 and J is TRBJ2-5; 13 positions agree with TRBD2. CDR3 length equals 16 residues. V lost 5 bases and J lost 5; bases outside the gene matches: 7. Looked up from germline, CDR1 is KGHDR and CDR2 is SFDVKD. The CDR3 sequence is CATSGTSGRASETQYF. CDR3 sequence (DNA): TGTGCCACCAGTGGTACTAGCGGGAGGGCCTCGGAGACCCAGTACTTC.

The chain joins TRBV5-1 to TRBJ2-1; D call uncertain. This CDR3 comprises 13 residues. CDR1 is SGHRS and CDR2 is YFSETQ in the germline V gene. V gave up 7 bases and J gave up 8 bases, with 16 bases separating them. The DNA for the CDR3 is TGCGCCAGCTCCTCGACCCTAAGGGATGAGCAGTTCTTC. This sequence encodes CASSSTLRDEQFF.

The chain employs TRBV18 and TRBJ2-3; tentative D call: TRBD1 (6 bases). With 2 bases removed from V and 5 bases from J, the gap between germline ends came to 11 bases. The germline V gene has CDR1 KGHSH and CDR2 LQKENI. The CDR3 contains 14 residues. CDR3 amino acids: CASSPVGALDTQYF. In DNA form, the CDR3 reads TGTGCCAGCTCACCAGTGGGGGCCTTAGATACGCAGTATTTT.

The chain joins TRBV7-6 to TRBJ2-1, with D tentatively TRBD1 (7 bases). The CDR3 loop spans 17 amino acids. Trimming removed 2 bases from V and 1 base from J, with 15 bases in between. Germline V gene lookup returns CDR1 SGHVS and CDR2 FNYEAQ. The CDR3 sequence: CASSLLPTGRSYNEQFF. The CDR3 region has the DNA TGTGCCAGCAGCTTACTCCCGACAGGGAGGTCCTACAATGAGCAGTTCTTC.

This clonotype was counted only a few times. The CDR3 here is CASSERPGIVVNEQFF. The CDR3 DNA is TGCGCCAGCAGCGAGCGACCGGGAATCGTGGTCAATGAGCAGTTCTTC. The chain recombines TRBV5-1 with TRBJ2-1; D is perhaps TRBD2 (5 bases). The germline V gene encodes CDR1 SGHRS and CDR2 YFSETQ. Trimming took 4 bases from V and 6 from J, leaving 20 bases between them. CDR3 length equals 16 residues. Full variable domain (outside the CDR3, taken from reference TRBV5-1 and TRBJ2-1): KAGVTQTPRYLIKTRGQQVTLSCSPISGHRSVSWYQQTPGQGLQFLFEYFSETQRNKGNFPGRFSGRQFSNSRSEMNVSTLELGDSALYLCASSERPGIVVNEQFFGPGTRLTVL.

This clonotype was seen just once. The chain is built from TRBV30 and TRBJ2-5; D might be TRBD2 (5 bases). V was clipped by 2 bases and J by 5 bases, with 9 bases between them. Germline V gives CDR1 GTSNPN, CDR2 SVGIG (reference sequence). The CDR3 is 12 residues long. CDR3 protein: CAWSMERETQYF. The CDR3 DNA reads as TGTGCCTGGAGTATGGAGCGGGAGACCCAGTACTTC.

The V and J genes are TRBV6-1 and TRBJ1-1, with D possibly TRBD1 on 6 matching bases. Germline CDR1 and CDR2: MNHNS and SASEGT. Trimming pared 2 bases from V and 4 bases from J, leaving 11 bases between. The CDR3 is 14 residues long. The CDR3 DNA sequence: TGTGCCAGCAGTGAATTGGGGGCCCTCACTGAAGCTTTCTTT. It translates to CASSELGALTEAFF.

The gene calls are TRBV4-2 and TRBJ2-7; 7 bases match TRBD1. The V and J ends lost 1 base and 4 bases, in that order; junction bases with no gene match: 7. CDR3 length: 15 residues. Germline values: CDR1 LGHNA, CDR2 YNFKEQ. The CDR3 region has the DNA TGTGCCAGCAGCCAAGGCGGGCAGGGGGAGTACGAGCAGTACTTC. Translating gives CASSQGGQGEYEQYF.

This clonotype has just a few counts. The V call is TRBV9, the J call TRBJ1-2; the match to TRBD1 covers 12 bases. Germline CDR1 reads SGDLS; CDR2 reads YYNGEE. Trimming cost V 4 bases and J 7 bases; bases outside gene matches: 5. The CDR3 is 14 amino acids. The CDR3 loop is CASSPGTGGGGYTF. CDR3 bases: TGTGCCAGCAGCCCCGGGACAGGGGGCGGTGGCTACACCTTC.

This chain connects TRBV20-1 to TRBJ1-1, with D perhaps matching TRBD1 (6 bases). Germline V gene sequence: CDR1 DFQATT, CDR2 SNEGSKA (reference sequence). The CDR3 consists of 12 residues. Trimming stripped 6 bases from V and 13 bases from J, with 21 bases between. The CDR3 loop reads CSALPGHGAVFF. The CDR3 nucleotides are TGCAGTGCCCTTCCGGGACACGGAGCTGTTTTCTTT.

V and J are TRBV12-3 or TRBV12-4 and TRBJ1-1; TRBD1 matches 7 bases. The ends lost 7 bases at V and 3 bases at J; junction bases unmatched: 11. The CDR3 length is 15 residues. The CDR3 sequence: CASTSRGPEDTEAFF. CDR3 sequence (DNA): TGTGCCAGCACCTCGAGGGGGCCTGAGGACACTGAAGCTTTCTTT.

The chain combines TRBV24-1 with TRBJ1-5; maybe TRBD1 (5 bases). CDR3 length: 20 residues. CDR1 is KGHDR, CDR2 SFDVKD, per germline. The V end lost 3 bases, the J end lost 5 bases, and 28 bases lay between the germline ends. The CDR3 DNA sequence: TGTGCCACCAGTGATCCTGCAACCCGGGGCCAACCCCCCGGTCATCAGCCCCAGCATTTT. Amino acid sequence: CATSDPATRGQPPGHQPQHF.

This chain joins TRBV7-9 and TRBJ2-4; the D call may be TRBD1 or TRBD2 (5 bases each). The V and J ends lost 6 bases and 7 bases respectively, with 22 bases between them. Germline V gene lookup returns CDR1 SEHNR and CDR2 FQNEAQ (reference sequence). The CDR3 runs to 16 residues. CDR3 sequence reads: CASSSPLGTVRNIQYF. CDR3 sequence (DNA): TGTGCCAGCAGTTCTCCCCTCGGGACGGTGAGGAACATTCAGTACTTC. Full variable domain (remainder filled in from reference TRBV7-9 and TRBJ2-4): DTGVSQNPRHKITKRGQNVTFRCDPISEHNRLYWYRQTLGQGPEFLTYFQNEAQLEKSRLLSDRFSAERPKGSFSTLEIQRTEQGDSAMYLCASSSPLGTVRNIQYFGAGTRLSVL.

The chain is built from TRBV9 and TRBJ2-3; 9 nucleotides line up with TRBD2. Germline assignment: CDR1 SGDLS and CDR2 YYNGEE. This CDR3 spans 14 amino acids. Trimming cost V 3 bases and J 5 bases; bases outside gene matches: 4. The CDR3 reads CASSERAGGDTQYF. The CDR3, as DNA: TGTGCCAGCAGCGAAAGAGCGGGAGGAGATACGCAGTATTTT.

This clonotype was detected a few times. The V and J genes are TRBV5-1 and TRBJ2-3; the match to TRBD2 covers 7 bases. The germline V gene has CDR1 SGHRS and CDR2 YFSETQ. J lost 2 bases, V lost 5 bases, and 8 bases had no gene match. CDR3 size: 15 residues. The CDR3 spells CASRNRDYFTDTQYF. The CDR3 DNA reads TGCGCCAGCAGAAACCGGGACTACTTCACAGATACGCAGTATTTT.

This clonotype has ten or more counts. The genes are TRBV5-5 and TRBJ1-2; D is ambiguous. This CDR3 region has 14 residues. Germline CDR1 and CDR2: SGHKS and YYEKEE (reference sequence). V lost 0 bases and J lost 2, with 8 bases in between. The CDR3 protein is CASSLERANYGYTF. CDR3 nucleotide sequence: TGTGCCAGCAGCTTGGAACGGGCAAACTATGGCTACACCTTC.

CDR3 in DNA: TGTGCCAGCAGCTTACCCCCCCGGGAGGGAGTGAATGAAAAACTGTTTTTT. Amino acid sequence: CASSLPPREGVNEKLFF. The gene calls are TRBV7-8 and TRBJ1-4; the D is unclear. V was cut by 2 bases and J by 5 bases, with 18 bases left in between. There are 17 residues in the CDR3. Germline lookup yields CDR1 SGHVS and CDR2 FQNEAQ.

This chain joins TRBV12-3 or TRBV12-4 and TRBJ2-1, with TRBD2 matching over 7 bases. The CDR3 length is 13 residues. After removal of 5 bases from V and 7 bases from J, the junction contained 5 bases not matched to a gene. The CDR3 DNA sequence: TGTGCCAGCAGTAGTGGGGACTATAATGAGCAGTTCTTC. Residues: CASSSGDYNEQFF.

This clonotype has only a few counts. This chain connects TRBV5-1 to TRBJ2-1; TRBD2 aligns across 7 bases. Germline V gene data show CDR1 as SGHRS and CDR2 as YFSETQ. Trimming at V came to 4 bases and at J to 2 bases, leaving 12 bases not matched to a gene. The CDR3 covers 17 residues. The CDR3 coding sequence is TGCGCCAGCAGCCCCGGGAGGTGGGAGCGGGCCTACAATGAGCAGTTCTTC. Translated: CASSPGRWERAYNEQFF.